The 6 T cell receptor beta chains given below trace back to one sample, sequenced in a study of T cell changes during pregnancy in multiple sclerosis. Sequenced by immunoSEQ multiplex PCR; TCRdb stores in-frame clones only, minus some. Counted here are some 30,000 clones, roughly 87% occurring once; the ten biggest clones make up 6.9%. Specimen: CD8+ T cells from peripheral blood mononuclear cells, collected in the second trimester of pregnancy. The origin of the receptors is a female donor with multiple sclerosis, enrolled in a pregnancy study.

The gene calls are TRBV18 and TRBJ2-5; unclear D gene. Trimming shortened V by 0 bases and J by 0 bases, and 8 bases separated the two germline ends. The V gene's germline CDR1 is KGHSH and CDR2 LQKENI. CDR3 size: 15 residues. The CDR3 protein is CASSPPRQHQETQYF. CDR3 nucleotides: TGTGCCAGCTCACCACCGAGGCAGCACCAAGAGACCCAGTACTTC.

The CDR3 protein is CASSLGWTGDSYNEQFF. The CDR3 nucleotides are TGTGCCAGCAGCTTGGGTTGGACAGGGGATTCCTACAATGAGCAGTTCTTC. J is TRBJ2-1 and V is TRBV5-6; 9 nucleotides line up with TRBD1. The CDR3 spans 17 residues. The germline V gene has CDR1 SGHDT and CDR2 YYEEEE. After removal of 0 bases from V and 1 base from J, the junction contained 5 bases not matched to a gene. The whole variable domain, filled in from reference TRBV5-6 and TRBJ2-1, reads DAGVTQSPTHLIKTRGQQVTLRCSPKSGHDTVSWYQQALGQGPQFIFQYYEEEERQRGNFPDRFSGHQFPNYSSELNVNALLLGDSALYLCASSLGWTGDSYNEQFFGPGTRLTVL.

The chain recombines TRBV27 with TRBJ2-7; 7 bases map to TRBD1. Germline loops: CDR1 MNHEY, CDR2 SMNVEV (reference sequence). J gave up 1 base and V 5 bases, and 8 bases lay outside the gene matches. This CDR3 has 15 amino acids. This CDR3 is CASSDSRQGSYEQYF. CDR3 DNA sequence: TGTGCCAGCAGTGATTCTAGACAGGGATCCTACGAGCAGTACTTC.

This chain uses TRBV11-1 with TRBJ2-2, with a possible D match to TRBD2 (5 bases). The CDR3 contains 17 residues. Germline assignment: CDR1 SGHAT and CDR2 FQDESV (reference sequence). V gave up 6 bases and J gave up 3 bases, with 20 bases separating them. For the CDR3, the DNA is TGTGCCAGCAGTGCCCGATTGGGGAGAGCGCACACCGGGGAGCTGTTTTTT. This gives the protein CASSARLGRAHTGELFF. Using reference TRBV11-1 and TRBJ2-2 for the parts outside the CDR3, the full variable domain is EAEVAQSPRYKITEKSQAVAFWCDPISGHATLYWYRQILGQGPELLVQFQDESVVDDSQLPKDRFSAERLKGVDSTLKIQPAELGDSAMYLCASSARLGRAHTGELFFGEGSRLTVL.

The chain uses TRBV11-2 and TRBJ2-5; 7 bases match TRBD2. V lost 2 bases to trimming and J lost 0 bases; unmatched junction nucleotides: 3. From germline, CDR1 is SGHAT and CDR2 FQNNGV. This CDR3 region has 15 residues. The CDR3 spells CASSLWGGYQETQYF. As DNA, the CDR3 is TGTGCCAGCAGCTTATGGGGGGGGTACCAAGAGACCCAGTACTTC.

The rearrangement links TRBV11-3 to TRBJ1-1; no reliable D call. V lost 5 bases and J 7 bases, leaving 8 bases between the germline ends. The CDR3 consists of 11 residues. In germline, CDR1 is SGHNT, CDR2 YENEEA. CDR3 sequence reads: CASSVRDEAFF. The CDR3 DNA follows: TGTGCCAGCAGCGTAAGAGATGAAGCTTTCTTT.